This T cell receptor (beta chain) was sequenced during a study of vaccination effects on CD4 cells after COVID-19. Study-level information: The cohort was immunized with two doses of either the BNT162b2 or mRNA-1273 vaccine.

Assay used: immunoSEQ multiplex PCR; TCRdb lists only in-frame clones, some missing. The table has 55,000 to 75,000 clones, around 72% seen once. Within the ViraFEST assay, antigen-specific CD4+ T cells underwent expansion with viral peptide pools prior to sequencing. CD4+ T cells were isolated after about eleven days of culture. Among the vaccine recipients, none had a prior SARS-CoV-2 infection, and nucleocapsid antibodies were negative. Details on this clone: Its cognate antigen is unknown.

The CDR3 length is 15 residues. Trimming took 0 bases from V and 6 from J; bases not matched to a gene: 7. Germline assignment: CDR1 SGHRS and CDR2 YFSETQ. This receptor was identified in a human donor who received a COVID-19 vaccine. This chain uses TRBV5-1 with TRBJ1-1; 8 bases map to TRBD1. This material consisted of CD4+ T cells from PBMCs cultured with HCoV-OC43 spike peptides, taken before COVID-19 vaccination. Subset of the sample: HCoV-OC43 spike overlapping peptide pool stimulation. The CDR3 sequence is CASSLVGQGASEAFF. The CDR3 DNA is TGCGCCAGCAGCTTGGTAGGCCAGGGGGCGTCTGAAGCTTTCTTT.